This T cell receptor (beta chain) comes out of a study of blood T cell repertoires in COVID-19. Study in general: Sites across the United States, Italy and Spain contributed samples from acute and convalescent COVID-19. T cells, B-cell-depleted T cells, or PBMCs provided the cDNA or gDNA that served as material.

Under the authors' procedure: Reference gene primer amplification gave estimated nucleated cell counts. Repertoires were generated with immunoSEQ multiplex PCR, while TCRdb's copy carries only in-frame clones and drops some. V, J and clone size reflect that table, while D and trimming were determined from the DNA. Seen here are around 140,000 clones, about nine tenths observed once, and the top ten hold under 2%. This clone was seen a single time. The CDR3 has 13 amino acids. CDR1 and CDR2 (germline): SNHLY, FYNNEI. V was shortened by 6 bases and J by 6 bases, with 12 bases between the two germline ends.

This sequence joins TRBV2 and TRBJ1-5, with D hard to call. The TCR sequence derives from a human donor in a cohort sampled during active COVID-19. Material for sequencing was peripheral blood. The CDR3: CASRDGGFQPQHF. CDR3 DNA sequence: TGTGCCAGCAGGGACGGCGGGTTTCAGCCCCAGCATTTT.